This TCR beta chain was captured in a study of T cells in Graves' hyperthyroidism and ophthalmopathy. CDR1 and CDR2 from the germline V gene are SGHAT and FQNNGV. Trimming removed 5 bases from V and 1 base from J, with 12 bases in between. The CDR3 consists of 14 residues. TCR beta CDR3 regions were amplified from RNA. The primer set for the first-round RT-PCR of the TCR CDR3 was HTBI. Each CDR3 protein is one row after TCRdb ran MiXCR on the multiplex PCR reads. Among some 420,000 distinct CDR3 sequences listed, about 13% were seen once. This receptor was identified in a woman under 30 with Graves' hyperthyroidism. Sequencing was performed on blood. J is TRBJ2-7 and V is TRBV11-2; D is possibly TRBD1 (6 bases). The CDR3 DNA is TGTGCCAGCAGCGCTCCGGGACAATCCTACGAGCAGTACTTC. This sequence encodes CASSAPGQSYEQYF.